This is a list of T cell receptor beta chains from one sample in a study of T cell changes during pregnancy in multiple sclerosis. Clones were read by immunoSEQ multiplex PCR, and TCRdb kept only the in-frame ones, dropping some. The sample yields approximately 65,000 clones, around 90% seen once. The material sequenced was CD4+ T cells from peripheral blood mononuclear cells, taken in the first trimester of pregnancy. Source of these receptors: a female donor with multiple sclerosis, enrolled in a pregnancy study. Each CDR3 is given with its conserved first and last residue. Fields, in order: D gene, V gene, J gene, clone size, CDR3 protein, CDR3 DNA. The D gene is left open where the match is weak. Clone size is given for some rows only: seen once, a few or many times, or a class if the clone is expanded.

.	TRBV4-2	TRBJ2-3	.	CASSPLAEDTQYF	TGTGCCAGCAGTCCGCTGGCGGAAGATACGCAGTATTTT
.	TRBV6-5	TRBJ2-5	.	CASSYSETGGETQYF	TGTGCCAGCAGTTACTCGGAGACTGGGGGGGAGACCCAGTACTTC
.	TRBV4-3	TRBJ2-3	.	CASSSRHPDTQYF	TGCGCCAGCAGCTCCCGACACCCAGATACGCAGTATTTT
TRBD1	TRBV4-2	TRBJ1-5	.	CASSQGQISNQPQHF	TGTGCCAGCAGCCAGGGACAGATTAGCAATCAGCCCCAGCATTTT
TRBD2	TRBV6-6	TRBJ2-5	.	CASSYSLGLARETQYF	TGTGCCAGCAGTTACTCACTCGGACTAGCTCGAGAGACCCAGTACTTC
TRBD1	TRBV4-2	TRBJ1-4	.	CASSQEGNGSGGDEEKLFF	TGTGCCAGCAGCCAAGAAGGGAACGGCTCAGGGGGCGACGAAGAAAAACTGTTTTTT
TRBD1	TRBV2	TRBJ2-1	.	CASRDGTGAYNEQFF	TGTGCCAGCCGTGATGGGACAGGGGCCTACAATGAGCAGTTCTTC
TRBD1	TRBV20-1	TRBJ2-7	.	CSAWDSYEQYF	TGCAGTGCTTGGGACAGCTACGAGCAGTACTTC
.	TRBV6-5	TRBJ1-4	.	CASRQRAGRNEKLFF	TGTGCCAGCAGGCAGAGGGCAGGGAGGAATGAAAAACTGTTTTTT
.	TRBV15	TRBJ1-5	.	CATSRDQIDSSRPQHF	TGTGCCACCAGCAGAGATCAAATCGACAGCTCCCGGCCCCAGCATTTT
.	TRBV2	TRBJ2-5	.	CASSERAGQQETQYF	TGTGCCAGCAGTGAACGGGCGGGACAGCAAGAGACCCAGTACTTC
TRBD1	TRBV4-3	TRBJ1-2	.	CASSQTGTGYYGYTF	TGCGCCAGCAGCCAAACCGGGACAGGGTATTATGGCTACACCTTC
TRBD1	TRBV7-2	TRBJ1-3	.	CASSLNRGLGNTIYF	TGTGCCAGCAGCTTGAACAGGGGGCTAGGAAACACCATATATTTT
TRBD2	TRBV9	TRBJ2-3	.	CASSVVGTSFTDTQYF	TGTGCCAGCAGCGTAGTGGGGACTAGCTTCACAGATACGCAGTATTTT
TRBD1	TRBV6-5	TRBJ1-1	.	CASTSDRESDTEAFF	TGTGCCAGCACCTCAGACAGGGAGTCAGACACTGAAGCTTTCTTT
.	TRBV6-6	TRBJ1-2	.	CASSPRQPYGYTF	TGTGCCAGCAGCCCCCGACAGCCCTATGGCTACACCTTC
.	TRBV6-6	TRBJ2-3	.	CASSSRGRNTDTQYF	TGTGCCAGCAGTAGCAGGGGCCGAAACACAGATACGCAGTATTTT
TRBD2	TRBV6-5	TRBJ2-5	.	CASSYSGGRETQYF	TGTGCCAGCAGTTACAGCGGGGGCCGGGAGACCCAGTACTTC
.	TRBV18	TRBJ2-7	.	CASSPPAAAPGEQYF	TGTGCCAGCTCACCACCGGCGGCGGCCCCTGGCGAGCAGTACTTC
TRBD1	TRBV2	TRBJ1-1	few	CARTRTGGIGNTEAFF	TGTGCCAGGACTAGGACAGGGGGTATCGGGAACACTGAAGCTTTCTTT
.	TRBV27	TRBJ1-1	.	CASSSSQLRNTEAFF	TGTGCCAGCAGTTCGTCACAGCTAAGGAACACTGAAGCTTTCTTT
TRBD2	TRBV19	TRBJ2-1	.	CASSIGGGGFNNEQFF	TGTGCCAGTAGTATAGGTGGCGGGGGGTTTAACAATGAGCAGTTCTTC